A single sample is the source of the 28 T cell receptor beta chains below, sequenced in a study of blood T cell repertoires in COVID-19. Repertoires were generated with immunoSEQ multiplex PCR, while TCRdb's copy carries only in-frame clones and drops some. The table shows about 190,000 clones, with 65% to 85% occurring only once. Sequencing was carried out using peripheral blood. These TCRs come from a young woman with acute or convalescent COVID-19.

The chain employs TRBV19 and TRBJ2-7; 9 bases fit TRBD1. The germline V gene encodes CDR1 LNHDA and CDR2 SQIVND (reference sequence). The trim removed 3 bases at V and 7 bases at J, leaving 7 bases unmatched. The CDR3 is 14 amino acids. This CDR3 is CASSIGTGRWEQYF. Here the CDR3 DNA reads TGTGCCAGTAGTATTGGGACAGGGCGCTGGGAGCAGTACTTC. Based on the CDR3 plus reference TRBV19 and TRBJ2-7, the full variable domain is DGGITQSPKYLFRKEGQNVTLSCEQNLNHDAMYWYRQDPGQGLRLIYYSQIVNDFQKGDIAEGYSVSREKKESFPLTVTSAQKNPTAFYLCASSIGTGRWEQYFGPGTRLTVT.

The chain recombines TRBV5-1 with TRBJ2-5, with 8 bases matching TRBD1. The CDR3 consists of 13 residues. The germline V gene encodes CDR1 SGHRS and CDR2 YFSETQ. The V and J ends lost 4 bases and 4 bases, in that order; junction bases with no gene match: 3. For the CDR3, the DNA is TGCGCCAGCAGCCTCAGGGGGCCAGAGACCCAGTACTTC. Amino acid sequence: CASSLRGPETQYF. The full variable domain, completed using reference TRBV5-1 and TRBJ2-5, is KAGVTQTPRYLIKTRGQQVTLSCSPISGHRSVSWYQQTPGQGLQFLFEYFSETQRNKGNFPGRFSGRQFSNSRSEMNVSTLELGDSALYLCASSLRGPETQYFGPGTRLLVL.

The gene calls are TRBV11-1 and TRBJ2-7, with 10 nucleotides matching TRBD1. The CDR3 sequence is 15 residues long. CDR1 SGHAT and CDR2 FQDESV come from the germline V gene (reference sequence). With V trimmed by 0 bases and J by 3 bases, 2 bases remained unmatched. The CDR3 DNA reads as TGTGCCAGCAGCTTAGCGACAGGGGGCAACTACGAGCAGTACTTC. The encoded protein is CASSLATGGNYEQYF.

The DNA for the CDR3 is TGTGCCAGCAGCCAGGACGGACTAGAGGCTTTCACAGATACGCAGTATTTT. Its translation is CASSQDGLEAFTDTQYF. The chain combines TRBV3-1 (or the pseudogene TRBV3-2) with TRBJ2-3; 7 bases line up with TRBD2. J gave up 2 bases and V 3 bases, and 11 bases lay outside the gene matches. Germline V gene sequence: CDR1 LGHDT, CDR2 YNNKEL (reference sequence). This CDR3 is 17 amino acids long.

The rearrangement uses TRBV29-1 and TRBJ2-1; possible D gene TRBD1, 7 bases. V was clipped by 4 bases and J by 0 bases, with 13 bases between them. CDR1 is SQVTM and CDR2 is ANQGSEA in the germline V gene. This CDR3 contains 15 residues. As DNA, the CDR3 is TGCAGCGTTGTCGCGGGGACAGCCTCCTACAATGAGCAGTTCTTC. Protein product: CSVVAGTASYNEQFF.

The V call is TRBV30, the J call TRBJ1-1, with TRBD1 matching over 8 bases. CDR1 GTSNPN and CDR2 SVGIG come from the germline V gene (reference sequence). The CDR3 totals 16 residues. V lost 2 bases and J lost 4; bases outside the gene matches: 12. The CDR3 sequence: CAWSPGASGTGTEAFF. CDR3 sequence (DNA): TGTGCCTGGAGTCCAGGGGCCTCCGGGACAGGCACTGAAGCTTTCTTT.

This rearrangement joins TRBV4-3 to TRBJ2-7; 9 bases line up with TRBD1. V was clipped by 4 bases and J by 4 bases; unmatched bases: 5. The CDR3 runs to 14 residues. Germline CDR1 reads LGHNA; CDR2 reads YSLEER. The CDR3 region is CASSRGQGRYEQYF. CDR3 DNA: TGCGCCAGCAGCCGAGGACAGGGGAGATACGAGCAGTACTTC.

V and J are TRBV10-3 and TRBJ2-2; no reliable D call. V was shortened by 11 bases and J by 1 base, with 8 bases between the two germline ends. The CDR3 loop spans 12 amino acids. Germline V CDR1 and CDR2: ENHRY, SYGVKD. CDR3 protein: CACFGNTGELFF. For the CDR3, the DNA is TGTGCCTGTTTCGGGAACACCGGGGAGCTGTTTTTT.

The V gene is TRBV27, the J gene TRBJ1-2; a possible D gene is TRBD1 (6 bases). The germline V gene encodes CDR1 MNHEY and CDR2 SMNVEV (reference sequence). Trimming took 5 bases from V and 3 from J, leaving 13 bases between them. The CDR3 runs to 14 residues. CDR3 sequence reads: CASSPVGQYYGYTF. CDR3 bases: TGTGCCAGCAGTCCCGTCGGACAGTACTATGGCTACACCTTC.

The V call is TRBV28, the J call TRBJ1-1; a weak D match, TRBD1 (5 bases). CDR1 and CDR2 from the germline V gene are MDHEN and SYDVKM. V was clipped by 6 bases and J by 0 bases, with 11 bases between them. The CDR3 sequence is 14 residues long. Here the CDR3 reads CASRSRVLNTEAFF. The CDR3, as DNA: TGTGCCAGCAGGTCCAGGGTCCTGAACACTGAAGCTTTCTTT.

This chain joins TRBV6-1 and TRBJ1-1; D is unresolved. This CDR3 comprises 12 residues. CDR1 and CDR2 from the germline V gene are MNHNS and SASEGT. V lost 7 bases, J lost 4 bases, and 10 bases lay in between. CDR3 DNA sequence: TGTGCCAGCACCAAGACGGGCACTGAAGCTTTCTTT. Residues: CASTKTGTEAFF.

As for this clone: In the same sample, other DNA sequences code for this CDR3. This chain connects TRBV5-1 to TRBJ2-1; D may be TRBD1 (6 bases). Germline CDR1 is SGHRS and CDR2 is YFSETQ. V lost 4 bases, J lost 3 bases, and 14 bases lay in between. CDR3 length: 15 amino acids. CDR3 residues: CASSLVGTSYNEQFF. The CDR3 DNA reads TGCGCCAGCAGCCTGGTGGGGACAAGCTACAATGAGCAGTTCTTC.

The chain joins TRBV2 to TRBJ2-7; D is possibly TRBD1 (5 bases). This CDR3 contains 14 residues. Germline V gene data show CDR1 as SNHLY and CDR2 as FYNNEI. Trimming took 5 bases from V and 3 from J, leaving 14 bases between them. CDR3: CASSLSGHLYEQYF. CDR3 nucleotide sequence: TGTGCCAGCAGTCTATCAGGGCACCTCTACGAGCAGTACTTC.

V is TRBV27 and J is TRBJ2-1; 9 positions match TRBD2. The CDR3 spans 15 residues. With 9 bases clipped from V and 7 bases from J, the junction kept 13 bases outside the gene matches. Germline CDR1 is MNHEY and CDR2 is SMNVEV (reference sequence). CDR3 nucleotides: TGTGCCAGTTGGATTAGCGGGAGACGTTTAAATGAGCAGTTCTTC. Translating it yields CASWISGRRLNEQFF.

The chain is built from TRBV5-1 and TRBJ2-5; no firm D call. Trimming removed 3 bases from V and 2 bases from J, with 2 bases in between. Germline CDR1 reads SGHRS; CDR2 reads YFSETQ. The length of the CDR3 is 11 residues. The DNA of the CDR3 is TGCGCCAGCAGCTCACAAGAGACCCAGTACTTC. It yields the protein CASSSQETQYF.

The chain uses TRBV19 and TRBJ2-7; TRBD1 matches at 11 bases. V lost 6 bases and J lost 5; bases outside the gene matches: 9. The CDR3 has 15 residues. Germline lookup yields CDR1 LNHDA and CDR2 SQIVND (reference sequence). CDR3 DNA: TGTGCCAGTAGCGCCGGGACAGGGGGGAATCACGAGCAGTACTTC. Translation: CASSAGTGGNHEQYF. Drawing the rest from reference TRBV19 and TRBJ2-7, the complete variable domain is DGGITQSPKYLFRKEGQNVTLSCEQNLNHDAMYWYRQDPGQGLRLIYYSQIVNDFQKGDIAEGYSVSREKKESFPLTVTSAQKNPTAFYLCASSAGTGGNHEQYFGPGTRLTVT.

The rearrangement joins TRBV10-2 to TRBJ2-3; TRBD2 matches 7 bases. This CDR3 has 12 amino acids. Trimming cost V 7 bases and J 8 bases; bases outside gene matches: 6. Germline CDR1 reads WSHSY; CDR2 reads SAAADI. Here the CDR3 reads CASTQGGGTQYF. DNA of the CDR3: TGCGCCAGCACCCAGGGCGGGGGTACGCAGTATTTT.

The CDR3 spells CASSPGGAHGEAFF. The CDR3 bases are TGCGCCAGCAGCCCCGGGGGGGCACACGGTGAAGCTTTCTTT. The J gene is TRBJ1-1, the V gene TRBV5-1; TRBD1 might be the D (6 bases). The V gene lost 4 bases and the J gene lost 7 bases, with 17 bases spanning the gap. CDR1 is SGHRS, CDR2 YFSETQ, per germline. This CDR3 contains 14 residues.

The chain couples TRBV10-3 to TRBJ2-7; D may be TRBD1 (6 bases). V dropped 3 bases and J dropped 3 bases, with 12 bases sitting between them. CDR1 and CDR2 (germline): ENHRY, SYGVKD. There are 14 residues in the CDR3. The chain's CDR3 is CAISEPTGRYEQYF. DNA for the CDR3: TGTGCCATCAGTGAACCGACAGGCCGCTACGAGCAGTACTTC.

This sequence joins TRBV30 and TRBJ1-2; D might be TRBD1 (5 bases). CDR1 and CDR2 (germline): GTSNPN, SVGIG (reference sequence). The V end was cut by 4 bases, the J end by 7 bases, with 16 bases between. The length of the CDR3 is 13 residues. The CDR3 DNA reads TGTGCCTGGAACGTTCGCGTCGGGGGTGGCTACACCTTC. Amino acids: CAWNVRVGGGYTF.

The gene calls are TRBV18 and TRBJ2-7, with a possible D match to TRBD1 (5 bases). Germline CDR1 reads KGHSH; CDR2 reads LQKENI. Trimming pared 2 bases from V and 1 base from J, leaving 9 bases between. This CDR3 has 14 amino acids. CDR3 residues: CASSPVRDSYEQYF. CDR3 DNA: TGTGCCAGCTCACCAGTCAGGGATTCCTACGAGCAGTACTTC.

This clone appeared a few times. The chain couples TRBV27 to TRBJ1-1, with a possible D match to TRBD1 (6 bases). The CDR3 is made up of 14 amino acids. CDR1 MNHEY and CDR2 SMNVEV come from the germline V gene (reference sequence). The ends were cut back, 6 bases at V and 1 base at J, with 12 bases in the middle. CDR3 DNA: TGTGCCAGCAGATACAGGGCGCCGAACACTGAAGCTTTCTTT. This encodes CASRYRAPNTEAFF.

The chain links TRBV5-8 to TRBJ2-7, with 9 bases that match TRBD2. V shed 0 bases, J shed 4 bases, and the junction held 5 bases outside the gene matches. The CDR3 runs 15 residues. The V gene's germline CDR1 is SGHTS and CDR2 YDEGEE. CDR3 nucleotide sequence: TGTGCCAGCAGCTTGGGTCCTAGCGGGGTGTACGAGCAGTACTTC. Residues: CASSLGPSGVYEQYF.

This rearrangement joins TRBV28 to TRBJ1-5; D is possibly TRBD1 (5 bases). Looked up from germline, CDR1 is MDHEN and CDR2 is SYDVKM. The ends were cut back, 5 bases at V and 6 bases at J, with 14 bases in the middle. The CDR3 has 14 amino acids. CDR3 DNA sequence: TGTGCCAGCAGTCGGACCACAGGAGCTCAGCCCCAGCATTTT. As protein: CASSRTTGAQPQHF.

This clone has more than one count but fewer than ten. V is TRBV18 and J is TRBJ2-5; D is perhaps TRBD1 (6 bases). The ends were cut back, 2 bases at V and 4 bases at J, with 8 bases in the middle. The CDR3 spans 13 residues. From germline, CDR1 is KGHSH and CDR2 LQKENI. The CDR3 spells CASSPSQGETQYF. CDR3 in DNA: TGTGCCAGCTCACCATCACAGGGAGAGACCCAGTACTTC. The whole variable domain, remainder taken from reference TRBV18 and TRBJ2-5, is NAGVMQNPRHLVRRRGQEARLRCSPMKGHSHVYWYRQLPEEGLKFMVYLQKENIIDESGMPKERFSAEFPKEGPSILRIQQVVRGDSAAYFCASSPSQGETQYFGPGTRLLVL.

This chain joins TRBV5-6 and TRBJ2-7; a weak D match, TRBD1 (5 bases). V was clipped by 0 bases and J by 3 bases, with 10 bases between them. CDR3 size: 14 residues. Germline V CDR1 and CDR2: SGHDT, YYEEEE. The CDR3 bases are TGTGCCAGCAGCTTGGGACAGTGGAACTACGAGCAGTACTTC. Its translation is CASSLGQWNYEQYF.

The chain employs TRBV3-1 (or the pseudogene TRBV3-2) and TRBJ1-4, with D unclear. V was trimmed by 4 bases and J by 3 bases, leaving 12 bases between them. The CDR3 sequence is 15 residues long. Germline-derived CDR1 and CDR2 are LGHDT and YNNKEL (reference sequence). The CDR3 DNA sequence: TGTGCCAGCAGCCCGTACAGAGCAGCTAATGAAAAACTGTTTTTT. Protein sequence: CASSPYRAANEKLFF.

V gene TRBV7-2 combines with J gene TRBJ1-5; D gene ambiguous. This CDR3 spans 15 amino acids. Germline assignment: CDR1 SGHTA and CDR2 FQGNSA. V lost 4 bases and J lost 9, with 19 bases in between. The CDR3 protein is CASSSPDTLFTPQHF. The CDR3 DNA is TGTGCCAGCAGCTCCCCTGACACTCTATTCACGCCCCAGCATTTT.